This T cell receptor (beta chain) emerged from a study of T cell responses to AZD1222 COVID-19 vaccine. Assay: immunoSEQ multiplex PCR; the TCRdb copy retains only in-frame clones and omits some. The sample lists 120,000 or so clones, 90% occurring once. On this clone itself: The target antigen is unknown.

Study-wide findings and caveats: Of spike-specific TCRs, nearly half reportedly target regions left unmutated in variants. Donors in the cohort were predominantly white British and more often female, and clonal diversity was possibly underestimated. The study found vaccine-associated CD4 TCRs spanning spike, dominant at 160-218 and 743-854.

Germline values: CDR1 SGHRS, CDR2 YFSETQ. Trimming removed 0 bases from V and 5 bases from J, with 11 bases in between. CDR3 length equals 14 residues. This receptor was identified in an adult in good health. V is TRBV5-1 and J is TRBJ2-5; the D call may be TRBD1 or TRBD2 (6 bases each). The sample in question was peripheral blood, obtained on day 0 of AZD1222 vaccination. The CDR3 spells CASSLAGARETQYF. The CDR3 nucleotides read TGCGCCAGCAGCTTGGCGGGGGCGCGGGAGACCCAGTACTTC.